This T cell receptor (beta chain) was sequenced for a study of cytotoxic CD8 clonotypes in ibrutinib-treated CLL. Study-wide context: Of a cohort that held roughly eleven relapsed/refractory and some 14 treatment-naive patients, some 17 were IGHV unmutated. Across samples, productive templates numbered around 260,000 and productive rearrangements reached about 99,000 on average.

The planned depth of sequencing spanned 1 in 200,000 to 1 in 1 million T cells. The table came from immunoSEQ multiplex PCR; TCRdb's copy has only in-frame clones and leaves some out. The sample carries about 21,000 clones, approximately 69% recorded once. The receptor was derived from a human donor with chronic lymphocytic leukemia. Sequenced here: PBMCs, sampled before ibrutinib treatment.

CDR3 bases: TGTGCCAGCAACACCCCGAGCGTTGGGGAGCTGTTTTTT. Amino acids: CASNTPSVGELFF. This chain uses TRBV28 with TRBJ2-2; unclear D gene. Per germline, CDR1 MDHEN and CDR2 SYDVKM. This CDR3 comprises 13 residues. V lost 7 bases and J 8 bases, leaving 14 bases between the germline ends. Full variable domain (outside the CDR3, taken from reference TRBV28 and TRBJ2-2): DVKVTQSSRYLVKRTGEKVFLECVQDMDHENMFWYRQDPGLGLRLIYFSYDVKMKEKGDIPEGYSVSREKKERFSLILESASTNQTSMYLCASNTPSVGELFFGEGSRLTVL.